These 28 T cell receptor beta chains were sequenced from one sample in a study of T-cell memory formation after mild COVID-19. TCRdb re-derived calls from the 5' RACE reads in MiXCR, one entry per CDR3 protein. The sample has roughly 620,000 distinct CDR3 sequences; under 20% are singletons. The sequencing sample was made of PBMCs or a T cell subset sorted from them (not recorded which). The receptors derive from an adult woman who had mild COVID-19 (a few samples of this study predate the infection). Cell type and time point are not known.

The gene calls are TRBV7-2 and TRBJ1-5, with 7 bases lining up with TRBD1. This CDR3 is 14 amino acids long. Trimming took 5 bases from V and 3 from J; bases not matched to a gene: 4. CDR1 and CDR2 (germline): SGHTA, FQGNSA. CDR3 in DNA: TGTGCCAGCAGCATGGACAGGAACAATCAGCCCCAGCATTTT. This translates into CASSMDRNNQPQHF.

The V gene is TRBV5-1, the J gene TRBJ2-5; 8 bases are a match to TRBD1. V was clipped by 2 bases and J by 5 bases; unmatched bases: 14. There are 17 residues in the CDR3. Germline CDR1 is SGHRS and CDR2 is YFSETQ. The CDR3: CASSFAPAGQGVETQYF. Here the CDR3 DNA reads TGCGCCAGCAGCTTCGCTCCAGCAGGACAGGGCGTTGAGACCCAGTACTTC.

The gene calls are TRBV20-1 and TRBJ2-1; 11 positions agree with TRBD2. Per germline, CDR1 DFQATT and CDR2 SNEGSKA (reference sequence). V was pared by 0 bases and J by 3 bases, with 4 bases of the junction left unmatched. CDR3 length: 16 residues. The CDR3 loop is CSARETSGIVYNEQFF. The CDR3 DNA follows: TGCAGTGCTAGAGAGACTAGCGGGATCGTCTACAATGAGCAGTTCTTC.

This chain joins TRBV3-1 and TRBJ2-5; 7 positions match TRBD1. This CDR3 is 15 amino acids long. V lost 3 bases and J lost 3; bases outside the gene matches: 7. CDR1 and CDR2 (germline): LGHDT, YNNKEL (reference sequence). The CDR3 here is CASSQPGTEKETQYF. The CDR3 DNA reads TGTGCCAGCAGCCAGCCCGGGACAGAAAAAGAGACCCAGTACTTC.

The chain carries TRBV7-2 and TRBJ2-6; 7 bases align to TRBD1. Unmatched junction bases numbered 8, after V lost 3 bases and J lost 0 bases. CDR3 length equals 18 residues. Per germline, CDR1 SGHTA and CDR2 FQGNSA. The CDR3 nucleotides read TGTGCCAGCAGCTTCTCCGGGACAGCCAGCTCTGGGGCCAACGTCCTGACTTTC. This codes for CASSFSGTASSGANVLTF.

CDR3 amino acids: CASSPQILDRASSPLHF. The CDR3 bases are TGTGCCAGCTCACCACAAATACTGGACAGGGCTAGTTCACCCCTCCACTTT. This chain joins TRBV18 and TRBJ1-6, with 8 bases fitting TRBD1. Germline CDR1 is KGHSH and CDR2 is LQKENI. CDR3 length: 17 residues. After removal of 1 base from V and 9 bases from J, the junction contained 11 bases not matched to a gene. Together with reference TRBV18 and TRBJ1-6, the CDR3 gives the full variable domain: NAGVMQNPRHLVRRRGQEARLRCSPMKGHSHVYWYRQLPEEGLKFMVYLQKENIIDESGMPKERFSAEFPKEGPSILRIQQVVRGDSAAYFCASSPQILDRASSPLHFGNGTRLTVT.

The chain links TRBV5-1 to TRBJ2-7; 7 nucleotides line up with TRBD1. The ends lost 4 bases at V and 4 bases at J; junction bases unmatched: 11. This CDR3 comprises 15 residues. The germline V gene encodes CDR1 SGHRS and CDR2 YFSETQ. The CDR3 protein is CASSPRKGGNYEQYF. CDR3 coding DNA: TGCGCCAGCAGCCCAAGGAAAGGGGGCAATTACGAGCAGTACTTC.

In this sample, this clonotype turned up a few times. The chain links TRBV11-3 to TRBJ1-1, with unresolved D. Trimming cost V 5 bases and J 0 bases, with 13 bases left between them. The CDR3 is made up of 15 amino acids. The germline V gene has CDR1 SGHNT and CDR2 YENEEA. CDR3 sequence: CASSPKRMLNTEAFF. The CDR3 DNA reads as TGTGCCAGCAGCCCGAAGCGTATGCTGAACACTGAAGCTTTCTTT.

This chain links TRBV7-9 with TRBJ2-5, with D perhaps matching TRBD2 (7 bases). The CDR3 contains 16 residues. With 5 bases removed from V and 3 bases from J, the gap between germline ends came to 19 bases. Germline values: CDR1 SEHNR, CDR2 FQNEAQ (reference sequence). CDR3 sequence: CASSRAGARAKETQYF. For the CDR3, the DNA is TGTGCCAGCAGCCGCGCGGGGGCTCGGGCCAAAGAGACCCAGTACTTC.

This clonotype was seen a handful of times. The rearrangement joins TRBV29-1 to TRBJ2-3, with D tentatively TRBD1 (6 bases). This CDR3 spans 13 amino acids. Germline assignment: CDR1 SQVTM and CDR2 ANQGSEA. V shed 6 bases and J shed 5 bases, with 15 bases lying between them. The CDR3 protein is CSVLAGVGDTQYF. CDR3 nucleotides: TGCAGCGTACTGGCAGGGGTGGGAGATACGCAGTATTTT.

This chain links TRBV7-3 with TRBJ2-1; 11 bases fit TRBD2. The CDR3 spans 15 residues. Germline CDR1 and CDR2: SGHTA and FQGTGA. Germline trimming cut 4 bases from V and 4 bases from J; bases unmatched to any gene: 3. CDR3 loop: CASSSTSGEYNEQFF. CDR3 coding DNA: TGTGCCAGCAGCTCGACTAGCGGGGAATACAATGAGCAGTTCTTC.

Only a few counts were recorded for this clonotype. The chain couples TRBV29-1 to TRBJ2-7, with D hard to call. The CDR3 is 13 residues long. Germline-derived CDR1 and CDR2 are SQVTM and ANQGSEA. V gave up 4 bases and J gave up 0 bases, with 10 bases separating them. The CDR3 DNA is TGCAGCGTTGTTACGACGCGCTCCTACGAGCAGTACTTC. This translates into CSVVTTRSYEQYF.

In this sample, this clonotype turned up a few times. The CDR3 here is CAISESKGSSDTQYF. The CDR3 DNA follows: TGTGCCATCAGTGAGTCGAAGGGGTCCTCAGATACGCAGTATTTT. The rearrangement uses TRBV10-3 and TRBJ2-3; D might be TRBD1 (5 bases). Trimming stripped 0 bases from V and 4 bases from J, with 11 bases between. The CDR3 runs 15 residues. Germline-derived CDR1 and CDR2 are ENHRY and SYGVKD.

There are a few counts of this clonotype. Relative to the germline gene, one junction end is altered; a read error may explain this. The V gene is TRBV4-3, the J gene TRBJ2-7; 11 bases are shared with TRBD1. The germline V gene has CDR1 LGHNA and CDR2 YSLEER. CDR3 length: 16 residues. The chain's CDR3 is CASSKEPGQGVEEQYF. CDR3 DNA sequence: TGCGCCAGCAGCAAAGAACCGGGACAGGGGGTTGAAGAGCAGTACTTC.

V usage is TRBV7-2 and J usage is TRBJ2-6; D not resolved. This CDR3 has 17 residues. Trimming pared 3 bases from V and 1 base from J, leaving 13 bases between. Germline assignment: CDR1 SGHTA and CDR2 FQGNSA. The CDR3 is CASSFGGVSSGANVLTF. CDR3 bases: TGTGCCAGCAGCTTCGGCGGCGTATCGTCTGGGGCCAACGTCCTGACTTTC.

CDR3 sequence reads: CASSEYSGNTIYF. The CDR3 coding sequence is TGTGCCAGCTCGGAGTACTCTGGAAACACCATATATTTT. The rearrangement links TRBV18 to TRBJ1-3; D not resolved. Trimming stripped 6 bases from V and 0 bases from J, with 6 bases between. CDR1 and CDR2 (germline): KGHSH, LQKENI. The CDR3 consists of 13 residues.

This clonotype was detected a few times. The rearrangement links TRBV11-3 to TRBJ1-1; TRBD1 aligns across 7 bases. There are 15 residues in the CDR3. Germline values: CDR1 SGHNT, CDR2 YENEEA. Trimming took 3 bases from V and 3 from J; bases not matched to a gene: 7. For the CDR3, the DNA is TGTGCCAGCAGCTTTGGGGGACAGCCCCACACTGAAGCTTTCTTT. Its translation is CASSFGGQPHTEAFF.

This clonotype appeared a few times. J is TRBJ2-3 and V is TRBV5-1, with 10 nucleotides matching TRBD1. The V gene end was trimmed by 4 bases and the J gene end by 5 bases; junction bases not matched to a gene: 4. Per the germline V gene, CDR1 is SGHRS and CDR2 is YFSETQ. There are 14 residues in the CDR3. The CDR3 DNA is TGCGCCAGCAGCGCGGGACAGGGGATAGATACGCAGTATTTT. Protein product: CASSAGQGIDTQYF.

There are a few counts of this clonotype. The J gene is TRBJ1-1, the V gene TRBV18; weak D call: TRBD1 (5 bases). The germline gives CDR1 KGHSH, CDR2 LQKENI. The CDR3 sequence is 14 residues long. Deletions cut 1 base from V and 2 bases from J, with 8 bases between. The CDR3 DNA reads as TGTGCCAGCTCACCACAGGGGTCTAACACTGAAGCTTTCTTT. Its translation is CASSPQGSNTEAFF.

This chain joins TRBV20-1 and TRBJ1-4, with 8 positions matching TRBD1. The V gene end was trimmed by 4 bases and the J gene end by 4 bases; junction bases not matched to a gene: 8. CDR3 length equals 15 residues. CDR1 and CDR2 from the germline V gene are DFQATT and SNEGSKA (reference sequence). Here the CDR3 DNA reads TGCAGTGCTACCTACGGGACAGGCGTTAATGAAAAACTGTTTTTT. Translating it yields CSATYGTGVNEKLFF.

There are many counts of this clonotype. This chain links TRBV14 with TRBJ2-2; D possibly corresponds to TRBD1 (6 bases). Germline CDR1 reads SGHDN; CDR2 reads FVKESK. The CDR3 sequence is 15 residues long. V was trimmed by 4 bases and J by 1 base, leaving 10 bases between them. CDR3 DNA: TGTGCCAGCAGCCGAGTGGGACAGAACACCGGGGAGCTGTTTTTT. Its protein product is CASSRVGQNTGELFF.

This clonotype has a count of ten or more. The rearrangement joins TRBV11-2 to TRBJ2-1, with TRBD2 identical over 9 bases. This CDR3 is built from 14 residues. Germline V CDR1 and CDR2: SGHAT, FQNNGV. The trim removed 4 bases at V and 2 bases at J, leaving 0 bases unmatched. The CDR3 DNA reads TGTGCCAGCAGCTCTAGCGGGGCCTACAATGAGCAGTTCTTC. Translating it yields CASSSSGAYNEQFF. The variable domain in full, with the rest retrieved from reference TRBV11-2 and TRBJ2-1, is EAGVAQSPRYKIIEKRQSVAFWCNPISGHATLYWYQQILGQGPKLLIQFQNNGVVDDSQLPKDRFSAERLKGVDSTLKIQPAKLEDSAVYLCASSSSGAYNEQFFGPGTRLTVL.

This clonotype has more than one count but fewer than ten. V and J are TRBV29-1 and TRBJ2-1; 7 nucleotides agree with TRBD1. The CDR3 runs to 12 residues. Per germline, CDR1 SQVTM and CDR2 ANQGSEA. Germline trimming cut 8 bases from V and 7 bases from J; bases unmatched to any gene: 8. The CDR3 DNA reads as TGCAGCTTCCGGACAGGTGTGAATGAGCAGTTCTTC. This translates into CSFRTGVNEQFF.

This chain uses TRBV5-1 with TRBJ2-1; TRBD2 matches at 8 bases. The ends lost 4 bases at V and 12 bases at J; junction bases unmatched: 12. Looked up from germline, CDR1 is SGHRS and CDR2 is YFSETQ. The CDR3 has 14 amino acids. The CDR3 DNA follows: TGCGCCAGCAGCCTATCCCGGGCCCTAGCGGGGCAGTTCTTC. This translates into CASSLSRALAGQFF.

This clonotype was detected many times. The chain has TRBV7-8 and TRBJ1-2; D unclear. Germline values: CDR1 SGHVS, CDR2 FQNEAQ. The V and J ends lost 1 base and 2 bases respectively, with 8 bases between them. There are 14 residues in the CDR3. The CDR3 protein is CASSLEGRNYGYTF. The CDR3 DNA sequence: TGTGCCAGCAGCTTAGAGGGCAGAAACTATGGCTACACCTTC.

This chain uses TRBV19 with TRBJ2-1; a weak D match, TRBD2 (6 bases). The CDR3 contains 14 residues. The V and J ends lost 3 bases and 12 bases respectively, with 18 bases between them. Per germline, CDR1 LNHDA and CDR2 SQIVND (reference sequence). The CDR3 sequence: CASSMDSSGGGQFF. The CDR3 region has the DNA TGTGCCAGTAGTATGGACTCAAGTGGGGGAGGGCAGTTCTTC.

The V gene is TRBV4-3, the J gene TRBJ2-5, with D tentatively TRBD1 (5 bases). This CDR3 is built from 15 residues. Germline CDR1 LGHNA, CDR2 YSLEER. V was shortened by 2 bases and J by 4 bases, with 14 bases between the two germline ends. Written as DNA, the CDR3 is TGCGCCAGCAGCCAATCCACAGGCCTGGGAGAGACCCAGTACTTC. Its translation is CASSQSTGLGETQYF.

V gene TRBV7-9 combines with J gene TRBJ1-1; 9 bases fit TRBD1. This CDR3 has 19 amino acids. Germline CDR1 SEHNR, CDR2 FQNEAQ (reference sequence). V lost 4 bases, J lost 7 bases, and 22 bases stayed unmatched. The CDR3 here is CASSSQTTGGLYRAFEAFF. CDR3 DNA: TGTGCCAGCAGCTCCCAAACGACAGGGGGGCTGTATCGGGCATTTGAAGCTTTCTTT.